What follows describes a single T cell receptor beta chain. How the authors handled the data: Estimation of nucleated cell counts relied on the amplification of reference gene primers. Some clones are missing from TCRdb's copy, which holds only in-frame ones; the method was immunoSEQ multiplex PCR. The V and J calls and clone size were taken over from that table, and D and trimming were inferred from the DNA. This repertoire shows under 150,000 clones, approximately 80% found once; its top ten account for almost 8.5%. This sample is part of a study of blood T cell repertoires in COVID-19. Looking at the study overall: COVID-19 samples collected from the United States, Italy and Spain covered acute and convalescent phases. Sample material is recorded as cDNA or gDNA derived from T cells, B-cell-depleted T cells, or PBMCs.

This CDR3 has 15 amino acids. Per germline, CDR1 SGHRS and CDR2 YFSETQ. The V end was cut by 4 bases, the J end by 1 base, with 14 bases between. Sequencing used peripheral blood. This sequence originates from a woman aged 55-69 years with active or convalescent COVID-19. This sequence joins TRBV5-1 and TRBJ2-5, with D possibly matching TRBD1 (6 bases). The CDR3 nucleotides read TGCGCCAGCAGCAACTCAGGACAGCGCCAAGAGACCCAGTACTTC. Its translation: CASSNSGQRQETQYF.